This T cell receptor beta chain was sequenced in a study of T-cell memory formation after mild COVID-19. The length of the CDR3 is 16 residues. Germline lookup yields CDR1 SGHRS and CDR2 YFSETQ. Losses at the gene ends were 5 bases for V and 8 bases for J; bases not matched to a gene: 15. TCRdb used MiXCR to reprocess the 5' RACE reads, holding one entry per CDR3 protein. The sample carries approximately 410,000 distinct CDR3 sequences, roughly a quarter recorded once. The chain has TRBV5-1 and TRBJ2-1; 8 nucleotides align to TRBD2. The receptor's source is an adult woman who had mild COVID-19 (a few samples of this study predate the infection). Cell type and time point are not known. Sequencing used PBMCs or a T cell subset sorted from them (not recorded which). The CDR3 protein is CASRWIRGGLRDEQFF. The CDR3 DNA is TGCGCCAGCAGGTGGATCCGGGGGGGCCTTAGGGATGAGCAGTTCTTC.